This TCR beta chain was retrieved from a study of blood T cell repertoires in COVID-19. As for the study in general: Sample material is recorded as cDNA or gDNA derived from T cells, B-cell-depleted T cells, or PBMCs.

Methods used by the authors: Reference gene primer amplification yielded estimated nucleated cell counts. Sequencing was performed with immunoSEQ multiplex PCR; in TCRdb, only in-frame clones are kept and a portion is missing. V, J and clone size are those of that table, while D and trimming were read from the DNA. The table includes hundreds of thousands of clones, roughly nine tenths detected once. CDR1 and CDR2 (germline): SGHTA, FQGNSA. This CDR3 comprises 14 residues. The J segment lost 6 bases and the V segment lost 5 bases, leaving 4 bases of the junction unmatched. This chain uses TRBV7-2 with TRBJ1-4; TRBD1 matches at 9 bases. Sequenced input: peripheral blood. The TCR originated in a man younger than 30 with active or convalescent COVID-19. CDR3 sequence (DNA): TGTGCCAGCAGCACCGGGACAGGGTATGAAAAACTGTTTTTT. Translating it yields CASSTGTGYEKLFF.